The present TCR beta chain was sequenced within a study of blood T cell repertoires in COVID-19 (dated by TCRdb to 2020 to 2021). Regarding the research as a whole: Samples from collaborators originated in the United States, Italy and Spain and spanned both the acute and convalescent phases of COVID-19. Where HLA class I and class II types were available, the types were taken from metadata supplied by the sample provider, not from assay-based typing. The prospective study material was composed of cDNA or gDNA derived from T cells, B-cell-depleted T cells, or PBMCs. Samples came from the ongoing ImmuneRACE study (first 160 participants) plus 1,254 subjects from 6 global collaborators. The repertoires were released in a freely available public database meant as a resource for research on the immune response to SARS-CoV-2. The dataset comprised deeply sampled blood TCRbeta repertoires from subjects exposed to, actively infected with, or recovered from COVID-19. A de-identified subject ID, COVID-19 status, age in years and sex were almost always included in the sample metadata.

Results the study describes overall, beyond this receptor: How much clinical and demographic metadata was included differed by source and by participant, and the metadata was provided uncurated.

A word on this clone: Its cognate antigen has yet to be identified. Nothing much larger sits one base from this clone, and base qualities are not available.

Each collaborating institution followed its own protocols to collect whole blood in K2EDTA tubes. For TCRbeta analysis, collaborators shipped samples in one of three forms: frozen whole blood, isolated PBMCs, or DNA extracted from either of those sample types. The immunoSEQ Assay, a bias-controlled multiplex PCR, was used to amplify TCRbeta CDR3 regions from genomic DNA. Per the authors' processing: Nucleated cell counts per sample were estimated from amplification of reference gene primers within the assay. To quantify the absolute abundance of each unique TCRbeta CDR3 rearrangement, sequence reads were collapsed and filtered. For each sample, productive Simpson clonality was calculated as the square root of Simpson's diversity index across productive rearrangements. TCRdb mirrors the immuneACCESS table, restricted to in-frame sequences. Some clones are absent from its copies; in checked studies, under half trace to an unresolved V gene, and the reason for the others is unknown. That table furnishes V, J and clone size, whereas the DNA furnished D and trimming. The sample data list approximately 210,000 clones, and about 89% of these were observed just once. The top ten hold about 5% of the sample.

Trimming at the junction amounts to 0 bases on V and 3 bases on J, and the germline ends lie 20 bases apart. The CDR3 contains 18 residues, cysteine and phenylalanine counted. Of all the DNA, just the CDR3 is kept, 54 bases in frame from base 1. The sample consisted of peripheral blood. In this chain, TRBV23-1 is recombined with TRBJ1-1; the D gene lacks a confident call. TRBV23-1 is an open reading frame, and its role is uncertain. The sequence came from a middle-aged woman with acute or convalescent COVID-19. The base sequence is TGCGCCAGCAGTCAATCGATGAGTGGTCGTAACCCCTACACTGAAGCTTTCTTT. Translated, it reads CASSQSMSGRNPYTEAFF.